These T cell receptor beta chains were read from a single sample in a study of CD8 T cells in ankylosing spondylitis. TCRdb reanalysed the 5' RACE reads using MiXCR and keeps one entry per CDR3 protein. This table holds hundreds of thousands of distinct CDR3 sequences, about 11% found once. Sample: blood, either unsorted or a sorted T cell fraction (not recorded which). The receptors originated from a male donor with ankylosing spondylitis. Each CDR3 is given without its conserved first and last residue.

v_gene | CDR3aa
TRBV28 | ASSRPFAYNEQF
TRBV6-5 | ASSSTTQTGNTIY
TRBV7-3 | ASSYRPGGGTDTQY
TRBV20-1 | STSIRAGDTQY
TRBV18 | ASSPLSRDYGYT
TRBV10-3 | AISETGGEASLH
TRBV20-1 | SAPNGSPYEQY
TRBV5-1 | ASSAGHQTEAF
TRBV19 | ASTNLLGSGVTEAF
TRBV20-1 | SASVAGGTNEQF
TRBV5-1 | ASSSNRDSYEQY
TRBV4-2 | ASSSGRGPNNQPQH
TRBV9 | ASSVSPTGIGTDTQY
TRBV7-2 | ASSLAGTGAYEQY
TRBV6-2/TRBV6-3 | ASSYDPTGTEAF
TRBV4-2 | ASSHSGSSYEQY
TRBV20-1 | SASGPKNIQY
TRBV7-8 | ASSLDLSQTQY
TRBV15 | ATSRAPFAGGPDRNEQF
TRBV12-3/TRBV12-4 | ASSLSANTEAF